The 25 T cell receptor beta chains in this list originate from one sample, sequenced in a study of shared clonotypes between healthy human individuals. Method: immunoSEQ multiplex PCR; TCRdb's copy keeps in-frame clones and lacks some. The repertoire includes around 1.5 million clones, around 98% of them detected once, and roughly 0.42% sits in the top ten. The sample comprised naive CD4+ T cells sorted from blood. Subset meaning: CD45RA+ positively selected. All receptors derive from a man aged 25 to 40 in good health.

Remarks on this clone: Other DNA sequences of this sample code for an identical CDR3. The chain has TRBV5-1 and TRBJ2-3; D not resolved. V was trimmed by 0 bases and J by 0 bases, leaving 5 bases between them. CDR3 length: 14 amino acids. Germline V gene sequence: CDR1 SGHRS, CDR2 YFSETQ. CDR3 DNA: TGCGCCAGCAGCTTGGAGACAAGCACAGATACGCAGTATTTT. Translated, it gives CASSLETSTDTQYF.

The chain uses TRBV7-6 and TRBJ2-1; 8 bases agree with TRBD2. Per germline, CDR1 SGHVS and CDR2 FNYEAQ. The ends lost 5 bases at V and 4 bases at J; junction bases unmatched: 10. CDR3 length: 16 amino acids. The CDR3 loop is CASSRGTSNSYNEQFF. In DNA form, the CDR3 reads TGTGCCAGCAGCCGTGGGACTAGTAACTCATACAATGAGCAGTTCTTC.

J is TRBJ1-1 and V is TRBV15, with 7 bases aligning to TRBD1. CDR1 and CDR2 from the germline V gene are LNHNV and YYDKDF (reference sequence). After removal of 0 bases from V and 14 bases from J, the junction contained 15 bases not matched to a gene. The CDR3 totals 15 residues. As DNA, the CDR3 is TGTGCCACCAGCAGAGAGCGCCAGGGGGAGGGCCCAATCTTCTTT. Amino acids: CATSRERQGEGPIFF.

The rearrangement joins TRBV7-9 to TRBJ2-5; no clear D. Germline V CDR1 and CDR2: SEHNR, FQNEAQ (reference sequence). The length of the CDR3 is 13 residues. V lost 2 bases and J lost 3, with 7 bases in between. CDR3: CASSLRNKETQYF. CDR3 nucleotide sequence: TGTGCCAGCAGCTTAAGAAATAAAGAGACCCAGTACTTC.

The chain combines TRBV6-5 with TRBJ1-1; tentatively, D is TRBD1 (5 bases). The V gene's germline CDR1 is MNHEY and CDR2 SVGAGI. Trimming removed 2 bases at V and 3 bases at J, with 13 bases between. CDR3 length equals 15 residues. The CDR3: CASSYLGGWDTEAFF. CDR3 bases: TGTGCCAGCAGTTACCTGGGGGGGTGGGACACTGAAGCTTTCTTT.

This sequence joins TRBV5-1 and TRBJ2-1; a possible D gene is TRBD2 (5 bases). Germline V CDR1 and CDR2: SGHRS, YFSETQ. V lost 2 bases, J lost 5 bases, and 11 bases lay in between. CDR3 size: 14 residues. CDR3 sequence: CASSLSGSNNEQFF. The CDR3 region has the DNA TGCGCCAGCAGCTTATCGGGGTCTAACAATGAGCAGTTCTTC. The whole variable domain, filled in from reference TRBV5-1 and TRBJ2-1, reads KAGVTQTPRYLIKTRGQQVTLSCSPISGHRSVSWYQQTPGQGLQFLFEYFSETQRNKGNFPGRFSGRQFSNSRSEMNVSTLELGDSALYLCASSLSGSNNEQFFGPGTRLTVL.

J is TRBJ1-1 and V is TRBV25-1; 9 bases line up with TRBD1. The CDR3 runs to 13 residues. The germline gives CDR1 MGHDK, CDR2 SYGVNS. Germline trimming cut 6 bases from V and 3 bases from J; bases unmatched to any gene: 2. CDR3 bases: TGTGCCAGCAGGGGACAGGGCGACACTGAAGCTTTCTTT. It translates to CASRGQGDTEAFF.

Turning to this clone: This CDR3 is also generated by other DNA sequences in the sample. The chain is built from TRBV6-5 and TRBJ1-2; TRBD1 aligns across 8 bases. The CDR3 contains 13 residues. Germline V gene data show CDR1 as MNHEY and CDR2 as SVGAGI. The V gene end was trimmed by 2 bases and the J gene end by 8 bases; junction bases not matched to a gene: 4. The CDR3 DNA is TGTGCCAGCAGTTACGACAGGGGAAAAGGCTACACCTTC. Translating gives CASSYDRGKGYTF.

The V call is TRBV15, the J call TRBJ2-7; no clear D gene. CDR3 size: 16 residues. The germline V gene encodes CDR1 LNHNV and CDR2 YYDKDF (reference sequence). The V end lost 1 base, the J end lost 2 bases, and 15 bases lay between the germline ends. This CDR3 is CATSRGDPDRAYEQYF. The CDR3 DNA is TGTGCCACCAGCAGAGGGGATCCAGACCGGGCCTACGAGCAGTACTTC.

V and J are TRBV5-5 and TRBJ2-3, with 12 bases aligning to TRBD1. The length of the CDR3 is 17 residues. Germline trimming cut 0 bases from V and 4 bases from J; bases unmatched to any gene: 6. The germline CDR1 and CDR2 sequences are SGHKS and YYEKEE (reference sequence). CDR3 amino acids: CASSLVPGTGGADTQYF. CDR3 sequence (DNA): TGTGCCAGCAGCTTGGTTCCTGGGACAGGGGGCGCAGATACGCAGTATTTT.

This chain connects TRBV28 to TRBJ1-1, with D hard to call. Germline CDR1 reads MDHEN; CDR2 reads SYDVKM. The length of the CDR3 is 11 residues. The CDR3 protein is CRTITNTEAFF. The DNA for the CDR3 is TGTCGCACAATAACGAACACTGAAGCTTTCTTT. Together with reference TRBV28 and TRBJ1-1, the CDR3 gives the full variable domain: DVKVTQSSRYLVKRTGEKVFLECVQDMDHENMFWYRQDPGLGLRLIYFSYDVKMKEKGDIPEGYSVSREKKERFSLILESASTNQTSMYLCRTITNTEAFFGQGTRLTVV.

V usage is TRBV9 and J usage is TRBJ2-1; 11 positions agree with TRBD2. V dropped 4 bases and J dropped 8; count of bases not matched to a gene: 14. Germline CDR1 and CDR2: SGDLS and YYNGEE. This CDR3 spans 17 amino acids. Here the CDR3 reads CASSIRGTSGFGDEQFF. The CDR3 DNA sequence: TGTGCCAGCAGCATTAGAGGGACTAGCGGATTTGGGGATGAGCAGTTCTTC.

V usage is TRBV6-4 and J usage is TRBJ2-1, with TRBD2 as a possible D gene (6 bases). The CDR3 is 15 amino acids. Per germline, CDR1 MRHNA and CDR2 SNTAGT. V lost 0 bases to trimming and J lost 8 bases, with 14 bases between them. The CDR3 nucleotides read TGTGCCAGCAGTGACTCTGGGGGGAGCTTCGATGAGCAGTTCTTC. It specifies CASSDSGGSFDEQFF.

This clone was detected only once. At the DNA level, this CDR3 is encoded by other sequences in the same sample as well. The CDR3 DNA is TGTGCCAGCAGTTTACGGAGTCAGCCCCAGCATTTT. Translated, it gives CASSLRSQPQHF. This sequence joins TRBV28 and TRBJ1-5; D ambiguous. The V end lost 2 bases, the J end lost 6 bases, and 5 bases lay between the germline ends. Germline CDR1 reads MDHEN; CDR2 reads SYDVKM. This CDR3 is 12 amino acids long.

This chain uses TRBV18 with TRBJ1-1, with 7 bases lining up with TRBD1. V lost 3 bases, J lost 1 base, and 5 bases stayed unmatched. This CDR3 contains 15 residues. Germline values: CDR1 KGHSH, CDR2 LQKENI. The CDR3 coding sequence is TGTGCCAGCTCACCCACGGGACAGCCGAACACTGAAGCTTTCTTT. This encodes CASSPTGQPNTEAFF.

The rearrangement links TRBV7-2 to TRBJ2-7; the match to TRBD1 covers 8 bases. Germline assignment: CDR1 SGHTA and CDR2 FQGNSA. This CDR3 contains 14 residues. V lost 3 bases, J lost 5 bases, and 6 bases stayed unmatched. CDR3: CASSLQGANNEQYF. The CDR3 nucleotides are TGTGCCAGCAGCTTGCAGGGGGCAAATAACGAGCAGTACTTC.

V usage is TRBV11-2 and J usage is TRBJ2-3, with TRBD2 matching over 15 bases. Losses at the gene ends were 5 bases for V and 5 bases for J; bases not matched to a gene: 8. This CDR3 has 17 amino acids. Per the germline V gene, CDR1 is SGHAT and CDR2 is FQNNGV. The CDR3, as DNA: TGTGCCAGCAGCGCAAGGGGACTAGCGGGAGGAGGAGATACGCAGTATTTT. Residues: CASSARGLAGGGDTQYF.

This clone is a singleton in its sample. In DNA, the CDR3 is TGTGCCTGGACCGGGGGACAGGATAACTCCTACGAGCAGTACTTC. Translation gives CAWTGGQDNSYEQYF. V gene TRBV30 combines with J gene TRBJ2-7; TRBD1 matches 8 bases. The CDR3 extends over 15 amino acids. After removal of 4 bases from V and 0 bases from J, the junction contained 8 bases not matched to a gene. Per germline, CDR1 GTSNPN and CDR2 SVGIG (reference sequence).

V usage is TRBV2 and J usage is TRBJ2-7; a weak D match, TRBD2 (6 bases). Germline-derived CDR1 and CDR2 are SNHLY and FYNNEI. V lost 2 bases, J lost 3 bases, and 11 bases lay in between. The CDR3 is 14 residues long. CDR3 in DNA: TGTGCCAGCAGTGAACGAATGGACTACTACGAGCAGTACTTC. It yields the protein CASSERMDYYEQYF.

This chain connects TRBV18 to TRBJ2-1; D possibly matches TRBD1 or TRBD2 (6 bases each). CDR1 is KGHSH and CDR2 is LQKENI in the germline V gene. This CDR3 is built from 16 residues. Trimming shortened V by 10 bases and J by 0 bases, and 19 bases separated the two germline ends. The CDR3 protein is CATEAWGAVSYNEQFF. The CDR3 nucleotides read TGTGCCACCGAGGCATGGGGGGCAGTCTCCTACAATGAGCAGTTCTTC. Supplemented by reference TRBV18 and TRBJ2-1, the full variable domain reads NAGVMQNPRHLVRRRGQEARLRCSPMKGHSHVYWYRQLPEEGLKFMVYLQKENIIDESGMPKERFSAEFPKEGPSILRIQQVVRGDSAAYFCATEAWGAVSYNEQFFGPGTRLTVL.

The gene calls are TRBV5-1 and TRBJ1-4, with D possibly matching TRBD1 (6 bases). The CDR3 totals 12 residues. Germline CDR1 is SGHRS and CDR2 is YFSETQ. Trimming took off 0 bases at V and 12 bases at J, with 9 bases between the two ends. The CDR3 nucleotides read TGCGCCAGCAGCTTGGAGGAGGGGGAACTGTTTTTT. This codes for CASSLEEGELFF.

This clone was observed once. The rearrangement links TRBV5-4 to TRBJ2-2; 7 bases line up with TRBD2. Germline CDR1 is SGHNT and CDR2 is YYREEE (reference sequence). This CDR3 is built from 14 residues. The ends lost 5 bases at V and 2 bases at J; junction bases unmatched: 3. The CDR3 region has the DNA TGTGCCAGCAGGGGGACTATCAACACCGGGGAGCTGTTTTTT. Translating it yields CASRGTINTGELFF.

The V call is TRBV10-1, the J call TRBJ1-4; D is unresolved. This CDR3 comprises 12 residues. Per germline, CDR1 WNHNN and CDR2 SYGVQD (reference sequence). V lost 0 bases to trimming and J lost 8 bases, with 4 bases between them. This chain's CDR3 is CASSESDEKLFF. CDR3 DNA: TGCGCCAGCAGTGAGTCTGACGAAAAACTGTTTTTT.

The chain combines TRBV9 with TRBJ2-3; the match to TRBD2 covers 11 bases. The CDR3 covers 15 residues. CDR1 is SGDLS, CDR2 YYNGEE, per germline. Trimming cost V 5 bases and J 4 bases; bases outside gene matches: 6. The CDR3 DNA reads as TGTGCCAGCAGTCCCGGGACTAGCGGCCCAGATACGCAGTATTTT. Translated, it gives CASSPGTSGPDTQYF. Variable domain in full (rest from reference TRBV9 and TRBJ2-3): DSGVTQTPKHLITATGQRVTLRCSPRSGDLSVYWYQQSLDQGLQFLIQYYNGEERAKGNILERFSAQQFPDLHSELNLSSLELGDSALYFCASSPGTSGPDTQYFGPGTRLTVL.

The genes are TRBV6-1 and TRBJ1-2; D perhaps matches TRBD1 (5 bases). This CDR3 is 13 amino acids long. Looked up from germline, CDR1 is MNHNS and CDR2 is SASEGT. The V end was cut by 6 bases, the J end by 4 bases, with 12 bases between. In nucleotides, the CDR3 is TGTGCCAGCAGGGCGGGACTCCTCTATGGCTACACCTTC. This gives the protein CASRAGLLYGYTF.